This TCR beta chain was sequenced during a study of T-cell reconstitution after alpha-beta-depleted transplantation in children. Study-wide points: It was surviving recipient T cells and thymic progenitors that gave some patients high TCRbeta diversity at day 60. Once a year had passed after transplant, T-cell counts and diversity came mostly from newly produced T cells.

The table lists this clonotype with many counts. No antigen is known for it. This CDR3 is built from 14 residues. Germline V gene sequence: CDR1 SGHDT, CDR2 YYEEEE. Trimming pared 1 base from V and 2 bases from J, leaving 8 bases between. Preparation of the TCRbeta library involved a method that used unique molecular identifiers. TCRdb re-called the PCR reads through MiXCR, storing one row per CDR3 protein. The sample has 190,000 or so distinct CDR3 sequences; 6.3% are singletons. The J gene is TRBJ2-3, the V gene TRBV5-6; no firm D call. This material consisted of PBMCs, taken before TCRalphabeta/CD19-depleted stem cell transplant. This clonotype was sampled from a girl younger than two with combined immunodeficiency, due to receive a stem cell transplant. The CDR3 sequence: CASSLSPITDTQYF. Written as DNA, the CDR3 is TGTGCCAGCAGCTTGAGTCCCATCACAGATACGCAGTATTTT.